This entry lists 13 T cell receptor beta chains sequenced from one sample in a study of human T cells and chemical hapten exposure. Each CDR3 protein gets one entry after TCRdb re-called the RACE reads with MiXCR. Here the sample spans around 74,000 distinct CDR3 sequences, approximately 35% being singletons. Time point of the sample: patch test 1, 2 weeks after DPC sensitization. Treatment in this sample: therapeutic diphenylcyclopropenone sensitization with weekly scalp DPC. This specimen consisted of whole blood, obtained in connection with sensitization to the hapten diphenylcyclopropenone (DPC). The receptors originated from a man aged 35 to 55 with alopecia areata. Some clones in this sample may be carry-over from other donors' samples.

This clonotype was detected a few times. This rearrangement joins TRBV28 to TRBJ1-5; a possible D gene is TRBD1 (6 bases). CDR3 size: 17 residues. Germline-derived CDR1 and CDR2 are MDHEN and SYDVKM. V lost 8 bases and J lost 6, with 26 bases in between. The CDR3 region has the DNA TGTGCCAGCGGCGGACTAAATACAGGGTCTATATCTCAGCCCCAGCATTTT. This encodes CASGGLNTGSISQPQHF. Filled out from reference TRBV28 and TRBJ1-5, the complete variable domain reads DVKVTQSSRYLVKRTGEKVFLECVQDMDHENMFWYRQDPGLGLRLIYFSYDVKMKEKGDIPEGYSVSREKKERFSLILESASTNQTSMYLCASGGLNTGSISQPQHFGDGTRLSIL.

There are a few counts of this clonotype. The rearrangement joins TRBV6-6 to TRBJ1-1, with D possibly being TRBD1 (6 bases). The germline V gene has CDR1 MNHNY and CDR2 SVGAGI (reference sequence). Trimming pared 2 bases from V and 4 bases from J, leaving 20 bases between. The length of the CDR3 is 17 residues. CDR3 coding DNA: TGTGCCAGCAGTTACGTCCGGGGGCCGCATCGCGTCACTGAAGCTTTCTTT. It yields the protein CASSYVRGPHRVTEAFF.

The chain is built from TRBV20-1 and TRBJ1-6; 7 bases fit TRBD1. Germline values: CDR1 DFQATT, CDR2 SNEGSKA (reference sequence). The V segment lost 5 bases and the J segment 10 bases; nucleotides outside the gene matches: 8. The CDR3 sequence is 13 residues long. CDR3 DNA: TGCAGTGCTGTTACAGGGGAAGGATCACCCCTCCACTTT. As protein: CSAVTGEGSPLHF.

This chain links TRBV2 with TRBJ1-6; no definite D call. Per germline, CDR1 SNHLY and CDR2 FYNNEI. The CDR3 spans 15 residues. V lost 3 bases, J lost 0 bases, and 6 bases lay in between. Written as DNA, the CDR3 is TGTGCCAGCAGTGATACTAGCTCCTATAATTCACCCCTCCACTTT. Translating gives CASSDTSSYNSPLHF.

The chain employs TRBV11-1 and TRBJ2-7; D perhaps matches TRBD2 (6 bases). The CDR3 runs 14 residues. Germline CDR1 and CDR2: SGHAT and FQDESV (reference sequence). Trimming took 6 bases from V and 6 from J, leaving 18 bases between them. Here the CDR3 reads CASRYEPGDSEQYF. The CDR3 nucleotides are TGTGCCAGCAGATACGAACCTGGGGACTCCGAGCAGTACTTC.

This clonotype has a handful of counts. The chain uses TRBV11-2 and TRBJ2-1; D tentatively fits TRBD1 or TRBD2 (5 bases each). CDR1 is SGHAT, CDR2 FQNNGV, per germline. V was shortened by 5 bases and J by 6 bases, with 11 bases between the two germline ends. The CDR3 sequence is 13 residues long. The CDR3 loop is CASSRPGTNEQFF. The CDR3 bases are TGTGCCAGCAGCCGCCCAGGGACCAATGAGCAGTTCTTC.

The CDR3 loop reads CASSSQGSDTGELFF. CDR3 sequence (DNA): TGCGCCAGCAGCTCTCAGGGGTCGGACACCGGGGAGCTGTTTTTT. The gene calls are TRBV5-1 and TRBJ2-2; possibly TRBD1 for D (6 bases). Trimming took 3 bases from V and 3 from J, leaving 12 bases between them. The germline CDR1 and CDR2 sequences are SGHRS and YFSETQ. This CDR3 is built from 15 residues.

This clonotype has just a few counts. As DNA, the CDR3 is TGTGCCAGCAGTTACTCGGGGACGATGAACACCGGGGAGCTGTTTTTT. Translating gives CASSYSGTMNTGELFF. This chain links TRBV6-5 with TRBJ2-2; either TRBD1 or TRBD2 may fit D (5 bases each). The ends were cut back, 0 bases at V and 1 base at J, with 9 bases in the middle. The germline CDR1 and CDR2 sequences are MNHEY and SVGAGI. This CDR3 spans 16 amino acids.

This chain uses TRBV27 with TRBJ2-3; D may correspond to TRBD1 or TRBD2 (5 bases each). The CDR3 is 15 amino acids. Per the germline V gene, CDR1 is MNHEY and CDR2 is SMNVEV (reference sequence). With 6 bases removed from V and 2 bases from J, the gap between germline ends came to 15 bases. CDR3 in DNA: TGTGCCAGCAGATCTTCCGGGACCCACACAGATACGCAGTATTTT. Translating gives CASRSSGTHTDTQYF.

The chain couples TRBV7-2 to TRBJ2-3; possible D gene TRBD2, 7 bases. Germline CDR1 reads SGHTA; CDR2 reads FQGNSA. This CDR3 has 14 residues. Between the trimmed V and J ends, which lost 5 bases and 6 bases, there was a span of 15 bases. In DNA, the CDR3 is TGTGCCAGCAGCCTAGTAGGGGGGGCGGATACGCAGTATTTT. This encodes CASSLVGGADTQYF.

This clonotype was seen a few times. The chain links TRBV6-2 or TRBV6-3 to TRBJ1-5, with D possibly matching TRBD1 (5 bases). The ends were cut back, 2 bases at V and 1 base at J, with 12 bases in the middle. This CDR3 spans 16 amino acids. Germline V gene sequence: CDR1 MNHEY, CDR2 SVGEGT. The chain's CDR3 is CASSYGGAGSNQPQHF. CDR3 sequence (DNA): TGTGCCAGCAGTTACGGGGGAGCGGGAAGCAATCAGCCCCAGCATTTT.

This clonotype appeared a few times. The J gene is TRBJ2-1, the V gene TRBV18; 7 positions match TRBD2. This CDR3 comprises 16 residues. Germline assignment: CDR1 KGHSH and CDR2 LQKENI. J gave up 7 bases and V 2 bases, and 11 bases lay outside the gene matches. CDR3 DNA sequence: TGTGCCAGCTCACCAGGGCTAGCGGTGGCGGATAATGAGCAGTTCTTC. This translates into CASSPGLAVADNEQFF. Using reference TRBV18 and TRBJ2-1 for the parts outside the CDR3, the full variable domain is NAGVMQNPRHLVRRRGQEARLRCSPMKGHSHVYWYRQLPEEGLKFMVYLQKENIIDESGMPKERFSAEFPKEGPSILRIQQVVRGDSAAYFCASSPGLAVADNEQFFGPGTRLTVL.

This clonotype was counted only a few times. V is TRBV6-1 and J is TRBJ2-6; unclear D gene. The V end lost 7 bases, the J end lost 0 bases, and 19 bases lay between the germline ends. Germline CDR1 is MNHNS and CDR2 is SASEGT. The CDR3 totals 18 residues. CDR3 protein: CASNPDKTQSSGANVLTF. DNA for the CDR3: TGTGCCAGCAACCCAGACAAAACACAGAGCTCTGGGGCCAACGTCCTGACTTTC.